The sequence of this T cell receptor beta chain was determined in a study of early T cells in non-severe SARS-CoV-2 infection. Study background: Sequencing targeted bulk RNA from unsorted whole blood, leaving chains unpaired.

This clonotype showed up just a few times. MiXCR was run by TCRdb on the 5' RACE reads, yielding one entry per CDR3 protein. The repertoire holds tens of thousands of distinct CDR3 sequences, approximately 7.6% seen once, with approximately 4.6% in the top ten. Trimming took 5 bases from V and 11 from J, leaving 23 bases between them. Germline loops: CDR1 KGHSH, CDR2 LQKENI. This CDR3 region has 15 residues. The specimen was whole blood. V and J are TRBV18 and TRBJ2-3, with D perhaps matching TRBD2 (5 bases). This sequence was found in an adult who was a healthcare worker with PCR-confirmed SARS-CoV-2 infection or an uninfected control (not recorded which). The CDR3 is CASSSSPEATILQYF. Written as DNA, the CDR3 is TGTGCCAGCTCATCAAGTCCGGAGGCCACCATACTGCAGTATTTT. Supplemented by reference TRBV18 and TRBJ2-3, the full variable domain reads NAGVMQNPRHLVRRRGQEARLRCSPMKGHSHVYWYRQLPEEGLKFMVYLQKENIIDESGMPKERFSAEFPKEGPSILRIQQVVRGDSAAYFCASSSSPEATILQYFGPGTRLTVL.